This T cell receptor beta chain was sequenced for a study of long-term antiretroviral therapy in people with HIV. Study-wide findings and caveats: Controls had broader CDR3 length ranges than HIV repertoires did.

Each contributor possessed a minimum of one pre-ART and a minimum of two post-ART PBMC samples. Without exception, participants with HIV were treated in the United States. Cryopreserved PBMC, at roughly 0.85-11 million per sample, were present before DNA extraction. They ran version v3.0 of the immunoSEQ assay at survey level. Some clones are missing from TCRdb's copy, which holds only in-frame ones; the method was immunoSEQ multiplex PCR. In the table there are 30,000 to 40,000 clones, around 79% of which are singletons. This clone was observed a handful of times. The antigen remains undetermined. The material was unsorted PBMCs, obtained 1.9 years after starting antiretroviral therapy. The clonotype originates from a man younger than 35 with HIV.

This CDR3 reads CSASGTGYEQYF. The CDR3 DNA is TGCAGCGCCTCCGGGACAGGCTACGAGCAGTACTTC. This sequence joins TRBV29-1 and TRBJ2-7; TRBD1 matches 8 bases. Per the germline V gene, CDR1 is SQVTM and CDR2 is ANQGSEA. Losses at the gene ends were 7 bases for V and 3 bases for J; bases not matched to a gene: 5. The CDR3 sequence is 12 residues long.